This TCR beta chain was identified during a study of blood T cells in healthy people across ages. This CDR3 spans 11 amino acids. The germline CDR1 and CDR2 sequences are SNHLY and FYNNEI. V lost 8 bases to trimming and J lost 3 bases, with 8 bases between them. A sample-barcoded 5' primer and a J-beta primer mix were used in a second PCR of roughly 6 to 11 cycles. Each cDNA molecule was tagged by a template-switch adaptor that had 12 random nucleotides. TCRdb re-derived calls from the 5' RACE reads in MiXCR, one entry per CDR3 protein. The table includes 1.4 million to 1.5 million distinct CDR3 sequences, around two fifths detected once.

Sample: blood. The source is a woman younger than 30 in good health. This chain uses TRBV2 with TRBJ2-7; no definite D call. The CDR3 is CASAVLYEQYF. In nucleotides, the CDR3 is TGTGCCAGCGCGGTACTCTACGAGCAGTACTTC. Supplemented by reference TRBV2 and TRBJ2-7, the full variable domain reads EPEVTQTPSHQVTQMGQEVILRCVPISNHLYFYWYRQILGQKVEFLVSFYNNEISEKSEIFDDQFSVERPDGSNFTLKIRSTKLEDSAMYFCASAVLYEQYFGPGTRLTVT.